The rows below give T cell receptor beta chains drawn from one sample of a study of CD8 T cells in ankylosing spondylitis. TCRdb independently ran MiXCR on the 5' RACE reads; one entry per CDR3 protein. The repertoire holds around 130,000 distinct CDR3 sequences, with roughly 8.8% as singletons. Sequencing was done on a sample of blood, either unsorted or a sorted T cell fraction (not recorded which). The source is a male donor with ankylosing spondylitis or in good health (not recorded which). The CDR3 runs from the conserved cysteine through the conserved F or W. D genes are given only for firm matches. Some rows mark clone size as missing; the rest say once, few, many or name a class of expanded clone.

V gene: TRBV5-1
clone size: many
D gene: TRBD2
J gene: TRBJ2-1
CDR3 protein: CASSPGLAGLNEQFF
CDR3 DNA: TGCGCCAGCAGCCCGGGACTAGCGGGTCTCAATGAGCAGTTCTTC

V gene: TRBV28
clone size: many
D gene: NA
J gene: TRBJ1-5
CDR3 protein: CASRSQGRNQPQHF
CDR3 DNA: TGTGCCAGCCGGAGTCAGGGACGCAATCAGCCCCAGCATTTT

V gene: TRBV12-3/TRBV12-4
clone size: NA
D gene: NA
J gene: TRBJ2-7
CDR3 protein: CASSFRGKGGGYEQYF
CDR3 DNA: TGTGCCAGCAGTTTTAGGGGTAAGGGAGGAGGCTACGAGCAGTACTTC

V gene: TRBV7-2
clone size: NA
D gene: TRBD2
J gene: TRBJ2-3
CDR3 protein: CASSPGAGKGTDTQYF
CDR3 DNA: TGTGCCAGCAGCCCCGGAGCGGGAAAGGGCACAGATACGCAGTATTTT

V gene: TRBV29-1
clone size: many
D gene: NA
J gene: TRBJ1-5
CDR3 protein: CSVVTDGNQPQHF
CDR3 DNA: TGCAGCGTTGTGACAGACGGCAATCAGCCCCAGCATTTT

V gene: TRBV30
clone size: NA
D gene: NA
J gene: TRBJ2-1
CDR3 protein: CACQAGLQGNEQFF
CDR3 DNA: TGTGCCTGCCAGGCGGGGCTACAAGGCAATGAGCAGTTCTTC

V gene: TRBV14
clone size: few
D gene: NA
J gene: TRBJ2-1
CDR3 protein: CASSQGGAMVPSNEQFF
CDR3 DNA: TGTGCCAGCAGCCAAGGTGGGGCGATGGTCCCTAGCAATGAGCAGTTCTTC

V gene: TRBV5-6
clone size: many
D gene: NA
J gene: TRBJ2-7
CDR3 protein: CASSLLDSPVSYEQYF
CDR3 DNA: TGTGCCAGCAGCTTGCTTGACAGCCCGGTGTCCTACGAGCAGTACTTC

V gene: TRBV20-1
clone size: many
D gene: TRBD2
J gene: TRBJ2-3
CDR3 protein: CSARKAGGQDTQYF
CDR3 DNA: TGCAGTGCTAGAAAGGCGGGAGGGCAGGATACGCAGTATTTT

V gene: TRBV20-1
clone size: many
D gene: TRBD1
J gene: TRBJ2-4
CDR3 protein: CSAETGIAKNIQYF
CDR3 DNA: TGCAGTGCTGAGACAGGGATAGCCAAAAACATTCAGTACTTC

V gene: TRBV3-1
clone size: NA
D gene: NA
J gene: TRBJ2-7
CDR3 protein: CASSQDGASAYEQYF
CDR3 DNA: TGTGCCAGCAGCCAAGACGGGGCTAGCGCCTACGAGCAGTACTTC

V gene: TRBV18
clone size: many
D gene: TRBD2
J gene: TRBJ2-3
CDR3 protein: CASSIRLAEDTDTQYF
CDR3 DNA: TGTGCCAGCTCAATCAGACTAGCGGAGGACACAGATACGCAGTATTTT

V gene: TRBV5-1
clone size: many
D gene: NA
J gene: TRBJ2-7
CDR3 protein: CASSLTGRSGVYEQYF
CDR3 DNA: TGCGCCAGCAGCTTAACAGGGCGAAGCGGGGTTTACGAGCAGTACTTC

V gene: TRBV27
clone size: many
D gene: TRBD2
J gene: TRBJ2-7
CDR3 protein: CASSLAGVDEQYF
CDR3 DNA: TGTGCCAGCAGTCTAGCGGGCGTTGACGAGCAGTACTTC

V gene: TRBV7-8
clone size: NA
D gene: TRBD2
J gene: TRBJ2-7
CDR3 protein: CASSRTVSGRRSYEQYF
CDR3 DNA: TGTGCCAGCAGCCGGACAGTGAGCGGGAGGCGGTCTTACGAGCAGTACTTC

V gene: TRBV9
clone size: many
D gene: NA
J gene: TRBJ2-2
CDR3 protein: CASSPGRIGELFF
CDR3 DNA: TGTGCCAGCAGCCCAGGGAGGATCGGGGAGCTGTTTTTT

V gene: TRBV7-2
clone size: NA
D gene: NA
J gene: TRBJ2-3
CDR3 protein: CASSLDTSTDTQYF
CDR3 DNA: TGTGCCAGCAGCCTAGACACCTCCACAGATACGCAGTATTTT

V gene: TRBV20-1
clone size: many
D gene: TRBD2
J gene: TRBJ2-3
CDR3 protein: CSASPSGSWAPTDTQYF
CDR3 DNA: TGCAGTGCTAGCCCCAGCGGGAGTTGGGCCCCCACAGATACGCAGTATTTT

V gene: TRBV4-3
clone size: few
D gene: NA
J gene: TRBJ2-1
CDR3 protein: CASSQLVSSYNEQFF
CDR3 DNA: TGCGCCAGCAGCCAGCTAGTTTCTTCCTACAATGAGCAGTTCTTC

V gene: TRBV5-1
clone size: few
D gene: NA
J gene: TRBJ1-1
CDR3 protein: CASSGTGRDTEAFF
CDR3 DNA: TGCGCCAGCAGCGGTACAGGGAGGGACACTGAAGCTTTCTTT

V gene: TRBV2
clone size: few
D gene: NA
J gene: TRBJ2-1
CDR3 protein: CASSETPNSREFF
CDR3 DNA: TGTGCCAGCAGTGAAACTCCGAACTCCCGGGAGTTCTTC

V gene: TRBV29-1
clone size: many
D gene: NA
J gene: TRBJ2-7
CDR3 protein: CSVEAEAYEQYF
CDR3 DNA: TGCAGCGTTGAAGCAGAAGCCTACGAGCAGTACTTC

V gene: TRBV28
clone size: many
D gene: TRBD1
J gene: TRBJ1-2
CDR3 protein: CASSPLQGGYGYTF
CDR3 DNA: TGTGCCAGCAGTCCATTACAGGGGGGGTATGGCTACACCTTC

V gene: TRBV20-1
clone size: NA
D gene: TRBD2
J gene: TRBJ2-5
CDR3 protein: CSARAWGRSGTQETQYF
CDR3 DNA: TGCAGTGCTAGAGCGTGGGGCCGGAGCGGGACTCAAGAGACCCAGTACTTC

V gene: TRBV5-1
clone size: many
D gene: TRBD2
J gene: TRBJ2-1
CDR3 protein: CASSRTSGRGGDEQFF
CDR3 DNA: TGCGCCAGCAGTCGGACTAGCGGGAGGGGTGGCGATGAGCAGTTCTTC

V gene: TRBV27
clone size: many
D gene: NA
J gene: TRBJ2-2
CDR3 protein: CASSLLSYGKYTGELFF
CDR3 DNA: TGTGCCAGCAGTTTATTATCGTATGGCAAATACACCGGGGAGCTGTTTTTT

V gene: TRBV25-1
clone size: many
D gene: NA
J gene: TRBJ1-6
CDR3 protein: CASSFGTLNSPLHF
CDR3 DNA: TGTGCCAGCAGCTTCGGGACACTGAATTCACCCCTCCACTTT

V gene: TRBV29-1
clone size: many
D gene: NA
J gene: TRBJ2-7
CDR3 protein: CSVELPGVNEQYF
CDR3 DNA: TGCAGCGTTGAGCTTCCGGGGGTCAACGAGCAGTACTTC

V gene: TRBV4-3
clone size: many
D gene: NA
J gene: TRBJ2-2
CDR3 protein: CASSQDRSTGELFF
CDR3 DNA: TGCGCCAGCAGCCAAGATCGCAGCACCGGGGAGCTGTTTTTT

V gene: TRBV20-1
clone size: few
D gene: TRBD2
J gene: TRBJ2-3
CDR3 protein: CSARVGTSGTDTQYF
CDR3 DNA: TGCAGTGCTAGAGTGGGGACTAGCGGGACAGATACGCAGTATTTT

V gene: TRBV3-1
clone size: many
D gene: TRBD1
J gene: TRBJ1-1
CDR3 protein: CASSPRTGAEAFF
CDR3 DNA: TGTGCCAGCAGCCCCCGGACAGGGGCTGAAGCTTTCTTT

V gene: TRBV12-3/TRBV12-4
clone size: few
D gene: TRBD2
J gene: TRBJ2-7
CDR3 protein: CASRQAGTYEQYF
CDR3 DNA: TGTGCCAGCAGGCAAGCGGGGACCTACGAGCAGTACTTC

V gene: TRBV5-1
clone size: NA
D gene: TRBD2
J gene: TRBJ2-7
CDR3 protein: CAMGSRTSGRAGTDYEQYF
CDR3 DNA: TGCGCCATGGGCTCCAGGACTAGCGGGAGGGCCGGGACTGACTACGAGCAGTACTTC

V gene: TRBV18
clone size: few
D gene: TRBD2
J gene: TRBJ2-5
CDR3 protein: CASSSSSGSAETQYF
CDR3 DNA: TGTGCCAGCTCATCCAGTAGCGGGAGTGCAGAGACCCAGTACTTC

V gene: TRBV4-2
clone size: many
D gene: NA
J gene: TRBJ2-3
CDR3 protein: CASSQEGASTQYF
CDR3 DNA: TGTGCCAGCAGCCAAGAGGGGGCAAGTACGCAGTATTTT

V gene: TRBV5-1
clone size: few
D gene: NA
J gene: TRBJ2-7
CDR3 protein: CASSLDLDEQYF
CDR3 DNA: TGCGCCAGCAGCTTGGATTTGGACGAGCAGTACTTC

V gene: TRBV20-1
clone size: many
D gene: TRBD2
J gene: TRBJ2-1
CDR3 protein: CSVSGSFSYNEQFF
CDR3 DNA: TGCAGTGTCAGCGGGAGTTTTTCTTACAATGAGCAGTTCTTC